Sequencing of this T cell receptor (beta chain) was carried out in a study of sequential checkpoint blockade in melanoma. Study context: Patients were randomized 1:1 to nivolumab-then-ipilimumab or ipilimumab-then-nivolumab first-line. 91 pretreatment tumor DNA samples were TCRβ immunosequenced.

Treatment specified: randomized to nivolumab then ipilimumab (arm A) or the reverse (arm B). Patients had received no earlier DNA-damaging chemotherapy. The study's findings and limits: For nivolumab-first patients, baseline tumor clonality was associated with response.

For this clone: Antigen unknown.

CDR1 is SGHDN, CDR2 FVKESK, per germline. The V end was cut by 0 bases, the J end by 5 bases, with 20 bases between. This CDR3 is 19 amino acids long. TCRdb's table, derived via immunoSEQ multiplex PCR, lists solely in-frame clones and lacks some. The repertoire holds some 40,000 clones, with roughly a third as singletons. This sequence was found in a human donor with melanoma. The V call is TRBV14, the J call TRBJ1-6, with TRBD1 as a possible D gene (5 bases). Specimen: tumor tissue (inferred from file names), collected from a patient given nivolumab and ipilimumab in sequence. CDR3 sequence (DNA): TGTGCCAGCAGCCAAGATAGCTTACGAATCGGGACGGATAATTCACCCCTCCACTTT. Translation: CASSQDSLRIGTDNSPLHF. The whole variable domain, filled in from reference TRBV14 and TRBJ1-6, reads EAGVTQFPSHSVIEKGQTVTLRCDPISGHDNLYWYRRVMGKEIKFLLHFVKESKQDESGMPNNRFLAERTGGTYSTLKVQPAELEDSGVYFCASSQDSLRIGTDNSPLHFGNGTRLTVT.